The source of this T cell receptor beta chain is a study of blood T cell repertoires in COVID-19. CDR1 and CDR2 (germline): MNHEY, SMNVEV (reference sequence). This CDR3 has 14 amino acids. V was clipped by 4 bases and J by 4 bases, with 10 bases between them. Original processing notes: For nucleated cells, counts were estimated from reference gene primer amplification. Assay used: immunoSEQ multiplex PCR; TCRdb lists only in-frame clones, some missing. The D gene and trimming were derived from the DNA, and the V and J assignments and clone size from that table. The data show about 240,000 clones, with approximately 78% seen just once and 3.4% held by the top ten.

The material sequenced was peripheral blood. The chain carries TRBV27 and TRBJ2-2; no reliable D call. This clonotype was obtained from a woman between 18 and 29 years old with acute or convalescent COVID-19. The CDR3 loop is CASSSYRSTGELFF. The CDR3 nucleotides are TGTGCCAGCAGTTCATACCGGAGCACCGGGGAGCTGTTTTTT.